What follows describes a single T cell receptor (beta chain). The sample belongs to a study of blood T cell repertoires in COVID-19. Study-level information: Acute-phase and convalescent COVID-19 samples originated in the United States, Italy and Spain.

Per the authors' pipeline: Amplification from reference gene primers served as the basis for estimated nucleated cell counts. Produced via immunoSEQ multiplex PCR; TCRdb's table is partial and in-frame only. That table supplies the V and J calls and clone size; D and trimming were determined from the DNA. The sample lists some 280,000 clones, approximately 89% occurring once. CDR3 length: 14 residues. V lost 4 bases to trimming and J lost 3 bases; unmatched junction nucleotides: 3. Germline V gene data show CDR1 as KGHSH and CDR2 as LQKENI. The rearrangement links TRBV18 to TRBJ1-5; 7 bases agree with TRBD1. Sequencing was carried out using peripheral blood. The sequence came from a woman aged 55-69 years with acute or convalescent COVID-19. The chain's CDR3 is CASSRDRDNQPQHF. The CDR3 nucleotides are TGTGCCAGCTCACGGGACAGAGACAATCAGCCCCAGCATTTT.